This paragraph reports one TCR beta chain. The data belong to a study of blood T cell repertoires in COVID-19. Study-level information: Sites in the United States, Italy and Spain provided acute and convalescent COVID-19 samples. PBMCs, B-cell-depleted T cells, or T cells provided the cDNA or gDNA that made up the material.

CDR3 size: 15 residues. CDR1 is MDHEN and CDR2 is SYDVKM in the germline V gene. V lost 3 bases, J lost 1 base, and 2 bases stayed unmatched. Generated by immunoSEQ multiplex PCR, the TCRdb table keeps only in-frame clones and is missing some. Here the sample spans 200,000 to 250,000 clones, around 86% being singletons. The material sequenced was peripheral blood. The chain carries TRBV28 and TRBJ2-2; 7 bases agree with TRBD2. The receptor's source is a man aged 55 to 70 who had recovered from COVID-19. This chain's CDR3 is CASSFERENTGELFF. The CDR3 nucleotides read TGTGCCAGCAGTTTTGAGCGGGAGAACACCGGGGAGCTGTTTTTT.